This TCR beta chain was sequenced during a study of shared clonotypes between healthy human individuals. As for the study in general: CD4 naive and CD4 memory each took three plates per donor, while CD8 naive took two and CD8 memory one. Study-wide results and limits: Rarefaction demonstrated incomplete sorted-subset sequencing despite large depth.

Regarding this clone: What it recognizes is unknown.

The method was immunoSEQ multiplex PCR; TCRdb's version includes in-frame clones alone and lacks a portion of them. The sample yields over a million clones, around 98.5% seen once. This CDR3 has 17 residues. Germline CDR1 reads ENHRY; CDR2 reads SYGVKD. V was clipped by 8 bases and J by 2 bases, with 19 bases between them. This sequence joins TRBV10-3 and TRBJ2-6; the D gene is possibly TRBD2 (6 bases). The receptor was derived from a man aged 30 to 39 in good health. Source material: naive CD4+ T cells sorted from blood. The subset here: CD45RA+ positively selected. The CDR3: CAIAGTPPTPGANVLTF. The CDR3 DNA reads TGTGCCATCGCGGGGACGCCTCCGACCCCTGGGGCCAACGTCCTGACTTTC.